This entry describes one T cell receptor (beta chain). Its target is unknown. Treatment noted: over 15 received Ad26.COV2.S at low or high dose, single or two shots; about five received placebo; per-sample allocation not given. Specimens were obtained on day 63 following the first vaccine or placebo injection. Here immunoSEQ multiplex PCR was the method, and the copy in TCRdb shows in-frame clones only, minus some. The table lists some 250,000 clones, approximately 90% of them singletons. The record originates from a study of Ad26.COV2.S vaccination and SARS-CoV-2 variants. Study-wide results and caveats: Measurements of TCR breadth and depth may have given underestimates of the total T cell responses.

The length of the CDR3 is 13 residues. With 4 bases removed from V and 1 base from J, the gap between germline ends came to 7 bases. Germline CDR1 LNHDA, CDR2 SQIVND (reference sequence). V gene TRBV19 combines with J gene TRBJ1-1; no clear D gene. This receptor was identified in a person between 18 and 60 years old who received the Ad26.COV2.S COVID-19 vaccine or a placebo. The specimen was peripheral blood, collected in a trial of Ad26.COV2.S vaccine versus placebo. In nucleotides, the CDR3 is TGTGCCAGTAGTACTGTAGGGAACACTGAAGCTTTCTTT. Translated, it gives CASSTVGNTEAFF.